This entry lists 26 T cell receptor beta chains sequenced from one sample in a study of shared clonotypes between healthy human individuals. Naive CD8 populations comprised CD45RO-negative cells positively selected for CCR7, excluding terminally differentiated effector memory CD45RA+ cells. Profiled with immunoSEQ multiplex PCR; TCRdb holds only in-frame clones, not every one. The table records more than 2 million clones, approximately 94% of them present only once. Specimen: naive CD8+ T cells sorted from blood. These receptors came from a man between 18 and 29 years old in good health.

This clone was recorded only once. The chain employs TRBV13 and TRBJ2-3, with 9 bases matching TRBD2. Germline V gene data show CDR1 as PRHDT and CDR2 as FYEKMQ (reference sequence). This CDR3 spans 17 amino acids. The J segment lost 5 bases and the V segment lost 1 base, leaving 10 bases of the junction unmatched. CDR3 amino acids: CASSLVAAGGPLDTQYF. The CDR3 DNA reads TGTGCCAGCAGCTTAGTAGCGGCGGGAGGGCCGTTAGATACGCAGTATTTT.

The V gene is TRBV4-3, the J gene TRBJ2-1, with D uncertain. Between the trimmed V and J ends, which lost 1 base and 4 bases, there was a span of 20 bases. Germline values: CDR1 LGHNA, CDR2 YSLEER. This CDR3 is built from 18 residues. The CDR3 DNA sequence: TGCGCCAGCAGCCAAGCCAGACCCCCGTTGGTGGGGTACAATGAGCAGTTCTTC. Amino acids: CASSQARPPLVGYNEQFF.

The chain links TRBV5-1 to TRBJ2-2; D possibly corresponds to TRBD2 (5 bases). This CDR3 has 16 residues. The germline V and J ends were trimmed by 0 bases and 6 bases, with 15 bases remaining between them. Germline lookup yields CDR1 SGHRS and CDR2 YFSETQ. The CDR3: CASSLGVGKEAGELFF. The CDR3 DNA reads TGCGCCAGCAGCTTGGGGGTCGGGAAAGAGGCCGGGGAGCTGTTTTTT.

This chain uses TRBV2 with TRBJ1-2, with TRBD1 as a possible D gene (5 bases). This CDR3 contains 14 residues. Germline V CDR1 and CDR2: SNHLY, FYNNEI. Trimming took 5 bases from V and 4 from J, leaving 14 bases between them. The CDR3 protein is CASSRKQVRYGYTF. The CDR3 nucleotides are TGTGCCAGCAGTCGAAAACAGGTCCGCTATGGCTACACCTTC.

The chain's CDR3 is CASSLEGLATPNTGELFF. The DNA of the CDR3 is TGTGCCAGCAGCTTGGAGGGCCTCGCAACCCCGAACACCGGGGAGCTGTTTTTT. The genes are TRBV5-6 and TRBJ2-2; no definite D call. CDR3 length equals 18 residues. V lost 0 bases and J lost 0, with 15 bases in between. In germline, CDR1 is SGHDT, CDR2 YYEEEE. Drawing the rest from reference TRBV5-6 and TRBJ2-2, the complete variable domain is DAGVTQSPTHLIKTRGQQVTLRCSPKSGHDTVSWYQQALGQGPQFIFQYYEEEERQRGNFPDRFSGHQFPNYSSELNVNALLLGDSALYLCASSLEGLATPNTGELFFGEGSRLTVL.

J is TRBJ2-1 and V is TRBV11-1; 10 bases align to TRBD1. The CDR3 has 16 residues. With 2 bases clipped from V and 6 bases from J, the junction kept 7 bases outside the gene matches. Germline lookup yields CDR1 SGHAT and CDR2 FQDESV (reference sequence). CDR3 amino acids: CASSLSTGQGINEQFF. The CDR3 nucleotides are TGTGCCAGCAGCTTATCTACGGGACAGGGGATCAATGAGCAGTTCTTC.

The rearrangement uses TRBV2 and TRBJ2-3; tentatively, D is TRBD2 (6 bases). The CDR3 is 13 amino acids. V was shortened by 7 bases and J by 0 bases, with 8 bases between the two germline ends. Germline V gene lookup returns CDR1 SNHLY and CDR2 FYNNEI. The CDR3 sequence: CASKGTSTDTQYF. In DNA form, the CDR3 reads TGTGCCAGCAAGGGGACTAGCACAGATACGCAGTATTTT. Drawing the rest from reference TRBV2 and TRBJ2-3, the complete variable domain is EPEVTQTPSHQVTQMGQEVILRCVPISNHLYFYWYRQILGQKVEFLVSFYNNEISEKSEIFDDQFSVERPDGSNFTLKIRSTKLEDSAMYFCASKGTSTDTQYFGPGTRLTVL.

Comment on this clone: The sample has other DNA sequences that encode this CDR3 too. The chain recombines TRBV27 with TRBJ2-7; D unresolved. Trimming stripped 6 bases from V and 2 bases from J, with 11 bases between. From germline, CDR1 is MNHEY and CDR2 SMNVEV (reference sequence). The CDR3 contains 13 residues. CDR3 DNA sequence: TGTGCCAGCAGCGCGGACGGTGCCTACGAGCAGTACTTC. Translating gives CASSADGAYEQYF.

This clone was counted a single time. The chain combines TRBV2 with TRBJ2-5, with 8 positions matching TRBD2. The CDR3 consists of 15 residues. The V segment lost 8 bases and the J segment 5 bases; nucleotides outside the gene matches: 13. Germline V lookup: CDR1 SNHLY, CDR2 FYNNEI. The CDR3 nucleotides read TGTGCCAGCTGGTCACTAGCGGAAACGGGGGAGACCCAGTACTTC. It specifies CASWSLAETGETQYF.

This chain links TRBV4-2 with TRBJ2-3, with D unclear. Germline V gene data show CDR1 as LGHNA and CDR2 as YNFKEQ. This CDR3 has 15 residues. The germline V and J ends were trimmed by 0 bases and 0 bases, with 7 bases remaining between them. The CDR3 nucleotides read TGTGCCAGCAGCCAAGATCGAATTAGCACAGATACGCAGTATTTT. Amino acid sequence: CASSQDRISTDTQYF.

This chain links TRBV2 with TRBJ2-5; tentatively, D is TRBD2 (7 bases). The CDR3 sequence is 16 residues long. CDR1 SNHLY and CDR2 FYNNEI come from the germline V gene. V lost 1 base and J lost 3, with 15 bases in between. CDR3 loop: CASSEEPGGSEETQYF. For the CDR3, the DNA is TGTGCCAGCAGTGAAGAACCGGGGGGCTCGGAAGAGACCCAGTACTTC.

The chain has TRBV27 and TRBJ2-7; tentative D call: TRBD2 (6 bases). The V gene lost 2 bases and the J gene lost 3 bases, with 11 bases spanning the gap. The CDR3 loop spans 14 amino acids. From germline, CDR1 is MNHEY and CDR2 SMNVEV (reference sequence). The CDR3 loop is CASSLRGEYYEQYF. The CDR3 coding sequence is TGTGCCAGCAGTTTACGCGGGGAATACTACGAGCAGTACTTC.

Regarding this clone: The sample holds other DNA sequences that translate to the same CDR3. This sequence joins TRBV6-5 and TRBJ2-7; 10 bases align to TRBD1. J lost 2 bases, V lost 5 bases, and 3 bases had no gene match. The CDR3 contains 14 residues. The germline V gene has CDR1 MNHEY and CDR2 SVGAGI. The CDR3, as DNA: TGTGCCAGCAGTGAAGACAGGGGGCCCTACGAGCAGTACTTC. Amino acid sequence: CASSEDRGPYEQYF.

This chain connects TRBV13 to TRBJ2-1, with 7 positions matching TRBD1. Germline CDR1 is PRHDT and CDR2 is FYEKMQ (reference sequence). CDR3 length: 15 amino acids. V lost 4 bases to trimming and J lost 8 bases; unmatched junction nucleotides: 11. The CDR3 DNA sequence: TGTGCCAGCAGCTCAGAGGGGGCCCCCGGGGATGAGCAGTTCTTC. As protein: CASSSEGAPGDEQFF.

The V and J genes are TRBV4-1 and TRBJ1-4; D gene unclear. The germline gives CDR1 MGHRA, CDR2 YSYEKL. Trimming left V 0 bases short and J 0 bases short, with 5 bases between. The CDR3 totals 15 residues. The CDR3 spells CASSQEATTNEKLFF. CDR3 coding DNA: TGCGCCAGCAGCCAAGAGGCCACAACTAATGAAAAACTGTTTTTT.

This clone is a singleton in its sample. CDR3 amino acids: CASSPGGGKCEKLFF. As DNA, the CDR3 is TGTGCCAGCAGTCCCGGTGGCGGTAAGTGTGAAAAACTGTTTTTT. The V and J genes are TRBV27 and TRBJ1-4; the D is unclear. This CDR3 contains 15 residues. Germline CDR1 MNHEY, CDR2 SMNVEV (reference sequence). The V and J ends lost 5 bases and 7 bases respectively, with 17 bases between them. The variable domain in full, completed from reference TRBV27 and TRBJ1-4, reads EAQVTQNPRYLITVTGKKLTVTCSQNMNHEYMSWYRQDPGLGLRQIYYSMNVEVTDKGDVPEGYKVSRKEKRNFPLILESPSPNQTSLYFCASSPGGGKCEKLFFGSGTQLSVL.

This chain's CDR3 is CATAQGAYSNQPQHF. CDR3 bases: TGTGCCACCGCCCAAGGGGCCTATAGCAATCAGCCCCAGCATTTT. The chain employs TRBV19 and TRBJ1-5, with D possibly TRBD1 on 5 matching bases. The germline V gene encodes CDR1 LNHDA and CDR2 SQIVND (reference sequence). Trimming removed 10 bases from V and 0 bases from J, with 16 bases in between. This CDR3 is built from 15 residues.

CDR3 region: CASRLAGGPKTQYF. In DNA, the CDR3 is TGTGCCAGCAGGCTAGCGGGGGGGCCTAAGACGCAGTATTTT. V usage is TRBV27 and J usage is TRBJ2-3; 12 bases agree with TRBD2. Germline assignment: CDR1 MNHEY and CDR2 SMNVEV (reference sequence). The V and J ends lost 6 bases and 9 bases, in that order; junction bases with no gene match: 7. The CDR3 contains 14 residues.

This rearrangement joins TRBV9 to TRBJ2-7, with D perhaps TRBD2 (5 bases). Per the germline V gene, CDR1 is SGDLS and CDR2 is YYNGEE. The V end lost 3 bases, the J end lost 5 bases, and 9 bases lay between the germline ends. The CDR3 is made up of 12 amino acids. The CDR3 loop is CASSAGGNEQYF. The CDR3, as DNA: TGTGCCAGCAGCGCAGGAGGAAACGAGCAGTACTTC.

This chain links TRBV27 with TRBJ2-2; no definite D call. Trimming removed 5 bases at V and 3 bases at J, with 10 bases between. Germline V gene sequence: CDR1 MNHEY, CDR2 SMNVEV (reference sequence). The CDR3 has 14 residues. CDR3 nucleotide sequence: TGTGCCAGCAGTGAGGTCGGATACACCGGGGAGCTGTTTTTT. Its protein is CASSEVGYTGELFF.

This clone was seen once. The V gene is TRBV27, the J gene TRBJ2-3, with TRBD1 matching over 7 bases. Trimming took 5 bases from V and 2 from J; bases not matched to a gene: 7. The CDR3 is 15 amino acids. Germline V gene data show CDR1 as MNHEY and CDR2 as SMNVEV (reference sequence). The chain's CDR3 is CASSPPGTDTDTQYF. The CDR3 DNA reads TGTGCCAGCAGTCCCCCCGGGACAGACACAGATACGCAGTATTTT.

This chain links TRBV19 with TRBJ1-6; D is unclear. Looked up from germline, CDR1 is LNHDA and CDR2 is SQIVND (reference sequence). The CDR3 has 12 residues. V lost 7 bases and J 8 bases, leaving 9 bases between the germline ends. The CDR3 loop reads CASKSGYSPLHF. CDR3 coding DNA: TGTGCCAGTAAATCGGGGTATTCACCCCTCCACTTT.

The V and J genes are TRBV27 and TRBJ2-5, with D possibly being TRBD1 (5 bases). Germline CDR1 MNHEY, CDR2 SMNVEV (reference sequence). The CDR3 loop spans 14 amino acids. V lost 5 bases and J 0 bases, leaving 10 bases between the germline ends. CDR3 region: CASSPRVNQETQYF. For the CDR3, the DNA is TGTGCCAGCAGTCCCAGGGTAAACCAAGAGACCCAGTACTTC.

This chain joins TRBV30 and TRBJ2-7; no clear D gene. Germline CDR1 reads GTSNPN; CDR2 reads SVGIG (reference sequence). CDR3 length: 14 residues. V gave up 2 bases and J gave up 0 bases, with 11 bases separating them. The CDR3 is CAWSPDWASYEQYF. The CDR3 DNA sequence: TGTGCCTGGAGTCCCGATTGGGCCTCCTACGAGCAGTACTTC.

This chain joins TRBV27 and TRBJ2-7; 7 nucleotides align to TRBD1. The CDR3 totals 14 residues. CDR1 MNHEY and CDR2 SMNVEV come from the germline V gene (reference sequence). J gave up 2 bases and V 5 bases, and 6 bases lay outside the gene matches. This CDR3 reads CASSPTGFTYEQYF. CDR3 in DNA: TGTGCCAGCAGTCCGACAGGGTTCACCTACGAGCAGTACTTC.

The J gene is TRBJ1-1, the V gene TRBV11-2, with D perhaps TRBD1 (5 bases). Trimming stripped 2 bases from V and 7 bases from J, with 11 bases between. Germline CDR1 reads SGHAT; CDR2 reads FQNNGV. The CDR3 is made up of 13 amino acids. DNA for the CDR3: TGTGCCAGCAGCTTAACTTACGGGGGTGAAGCTTTCTTT. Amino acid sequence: CASSLTYGGEAFF.